The next 30 T cell receptor beta chains were all read from a single sample in a study of beta chain features in type 1 diabetes. What was sequenced were expressed TCRB transcripts, since all of the isolated RNA had been reverse transcribed. Measured with immunoSEQ multiplex PCR; TCRdb has only the in-frame clones, and not every one. The sample includes roughly 250,000 clones, 9% to 10% of them seen just once. The sample was naive CD4+ T cells from blood. The origin of the receptors is a woman under 30 in good health.

In its sample, this clone was seen a few times. The V call is TRBV19, the J call TRBJ2-3, with 7 bases aligning to TRBD2. The CDR3 is made up of 17 amino acids. With V trimmed by 4 bases and J by 4 bases, 14 bases remained unmatched. Germline CDR1 LNHDA, CDR2 SQIVND (reference sequence). CDR3 protein: CASSRGPGLKGPDTQYF. The DNA for the CDR3 is TGTGCCAGTAGTAGGGGACCGGGACTAAAAGGCCCAGATACGCAGTATTTT. The entire variable domain, with the rest obtained from reference TRBV19 and TRBJ2-3, is as follows: DGGITQSPKYLFRKEGQNVTLSCEQNLNHDAMYWYRQDPGQGLRLIYYSQIVNDFQKGDIAEGYSVSREKKESFPLTVTSAQKNPTAFYLCASSRGPGLKGPDTQYFGPGTRLTVL.

V usage is TRBV2 and J usage is TRBJ1-5, with D maybe TRBD1 (6 bases). The germline V gene encodes CDR1 SNHLY and CDR2 FYNNEI. The CDR3 contains 15 residues. The V end lost 6 bases, the J end lost 10 bases, and 22 bases lay between the germline ends. CDR3 protein: CASRRAQGERGPQHF. For the CDR3, the DNA is TGTGCCAGCAGGAGAGCACAGGGAGAGCGGGGACCCCAGCATTTT.

The gene calls are TRBV15 and TRBJ1-1; D is uncertain. V was clipped by 0 bases and J by 10 bases, with 9 bases between them. This CDR3 spans 12 amino acids. Germline loops: CDR1 LNHNV, CDR2 YYDKDF (reference sequence). The CDR3 bases are TGTGCCACCAGCAGAGATTTCGAGAGAGCTTTCTTT. This translates into CATSRDFERAFF.

The gene calls are TRBV27 and TRBJ1-2; possibly TRBD1 for D (5 bases). This CDR3 spans 13 amino acids. Between the trimmed V and J ends, which lost 4 bases and 2 bases, there was a span of 8 bases. Germline V gene sequence: CDR1 MNHEY, CDR2 SMNVEV (reference sequence). The CDR3: CASSSGKNYGYTF. Here the CDR3 DNA reads TGTGCCAGCAGTTCAGGGAAGAACTATGGCTACACCTTC.

This clone has more than one count but fewer than ten. The chain couples TRBV29-1 to TRBJ2-3, with 7 nucleotides matching TRBD1. The CDR3 runs 15 residues. Germline CDR1 and CDR2: SQVTM and ANQGSEA. The J segment lost 4 bases and the V segment lost 6 bases, leaving 13 bases of the junction unmatched. The CDR3 DNA reads as TGCAGCGTCTATGAGTATCGACAGGGTTCAGATACGCAGTATTTT. Translated: CSVYEYRQGSDTQYF.

The chain joins TRBV4-2 to TRBJ2-1; no firm D call. Trimming pared 1 base from V and 8 bases from J, leaving 9 bases between. The germline gives CDR1 LGHNA, CDR2 YNFKEQ. This CDR3 contains 13 residues. The CDR3 region is CASSQAFSDEQFF. CDR3 nucleotide sequence: TGTGCCAGCAGCCAAGCTTTCTCAGATGAGCAGTTCTTC.

This clone was detected only a few times. The chain has TRBV14 and TRBJ2-3; D gene uncertain. Germline CDR1 is SGHDN and CDR2 is FVKESK. The V end was cut by 0 bases, the J end by 1 base, with 11 bases between. The CDR3 extends over 16 amino acids. For the CDR3, the DNA is TGTGCCAGCAGCCAAGATCTCGGCAGGCGCACAGATACGCAGTATTTT. It codes for CASSQDLGRRTDTQYF.

This clone was observed a handful of times. The V gene is TRBV9, the J gene TRBJ1-1; unclear D gene. Trimming pared 1 base from V and 5 bases from J, leaving 15 bases between. The CDR3 runs to 15 residues. Germline V CDR1 and CDR2: SGDLS, YYNGEE. The CDR3 region has the DNA TGTGCCAGCAGCGTATCATATGCAGATACAACTGAAGCTTTCTTT. Encoded protein: CASSVSYADTTEAFF.

This clone was counted a few times. The V call is TRBV5-1, the J call TRBJ2-7; 8 positions match TRBD1. This CDR3 is built from 13 residues. CDR1 SGHRS and CDR2 YFSETQ come from the germline V gene. V dropped 4 bases and J dropped 9; count of bases not matched to a gene: 9. DNA for the CDR3: TGCGCCAGCAGCGGCGGACAGGGAGGCGCGCAGTACTTC. Translating it yields CASSGGQGGAQYF.

In its sample, this clone was seen a few times. The gene calls are TRBV15 and TRBJ1-5; D may be TRBD1 (6 bases). The CDR3 extends over 15 amino acids. Germline V CDR1 and CDR2: LNHNV, YYDKDF (reference sequence). V shed 0 bases and J shed 7 bases, with 13 bases lying between them. The CDR3: CATSREQGQGQPQHF. The DNA of the CDR3 is TGTGCCACCAGCAGAGAACAGGGTCAGGGACAGCCCCAGCATTTT.

The chain recombines TRBV19 with TRBJ1-5; the D gene is possibly TRBD1 (6 bases). V lost 3 bases and J lost 0, with 12 bases in between. Germline V gives CDR1 LNHDA, CDR2 SQIVND (reference sequence). CDR3 length: 16 amino acids. The CDR3 sequence: CASSIGQHYSNQPQHF. CDR3 DNA sequence: TGTGCCAGTAGTATCGGACAGCACTATAGCAATCAGCCCCAGCATTTT.

This chain connects TRBV2 to TRBJ1-4; a possible D gene is TRBD1 (5 bases). The CDR3 loop spans 12 amino acids. Germline CDR1 reads SNHLY; CDR2 reads FYNNEI. The ends were cut back, 2 bases at V and 7 bases at J, with 5 bases in the middle. CDR3 region: CASSEQGEKLFF. The CDR3 bases are TGTGCCAGCAGTGAACAGGGTGAAAAACTGTTTTTT.

The chain joins TRBV2 to TRBJ1-3, with 9 nucleotides matching TRBD1. Per the germline V gene, CDR1 is SNHLY and CDR2 is FYNNEI. J gave up 3 bases and V 5 bases, and 2 bases lay outside the gene matches. The CDR3 is 14 amino acids. The CDR3 DNA is TGTGCCAGCAGTACAGGGGGCGGTGGAAACACCATATATTTT. This translates into CASSTGGGGNTIYF.

This clone turned up a few times. The chain is built from TRBV6-1 and TRBJ2-3; 12 nucleotides align to TRBD1. The V gene end was trimmed by 10 bases and the J gene end by 4 bases; junction bases not matched to a gene: 3. The CDR3 is made up of 13 amino acids. Looked up from germline, CDR1 is MNHNS and CDR2 is SASEGT. CDR3 sequence: CAMGQGAADTQYF. In DNA form, the CDR3 reads TGTGCCATGGGACAGGGGGCGGCAGATACGCAGTATTTT.

A few counts support this clone. The chain couples TRBV5-8 to TRBJ2-5; TRBD2 might be the D (6 bases). CDR1 is SGHTS, CDR2 YDEGEE, per germline. CDR3 length equals 15 residues. Trimming took off 4 bases at V and 0 bases at J, with 13 bases between the two ends. The CDR3 reads CASSQGLMYQETQYF. The CDR3 DNA sequence: TGTGCCAGCAGCCAGGGACTGATGTACCAAGAGACCCAGTACTTC.

This clone was recorded once. The rearrangement links TRBV28 to TRBJ2-7; D is perhaps TRBD2 (6 bases). Germline assignment: CDR1 MDHEN and CDR2 SYDVKM. V shed 1 base and J shed 6 bases, with 16 bases lying between them. The CDR3 is 15 residues long. CDR3 in DNA: TGTGCCAGCAGTTTATTTGCGGGACCGGGGAGCGAGCAGTACTTC. This gives the protein CASSLFAGPGSEQYF.

The V gene is TRBV27, the J gene TRBJ1-1; D might be TRBD1 (5 bases). Germline V gene lookup returns CDR1 MNHEY and CDR2 SMNVEV (reference sequence). CDR3 length: 16 residues. Trimming took 1 base from V and 1 from J, leaving 13 bases between them. CDR3 amino acids: CASSLLQGIGNTEAFF. The CDR3 DNA reads TGTGCCAGCAGTTTATTGCAGGGTATCGGGAACACTGAAGCTTTCTTT.

This clone turned up a few times. Other DNA sequences of this sample code for an identical CDR3. This sequence joins TRBV5-1 and TRBJ2-5; 10 positions match TRBD1. V shed 0 bases and J 5 bases; nucleotides not matched to a gene: 4. The CDR3 is 15 residues long. Germline CDR1 SGHRS, CDR2 YFSETQ. The CDR3 DNA reads TGCGCCAGCAGCTTGGTGGGACAGGGGTCGGAGACCCAGTACTTC. It yields the protein CASSLVGQGSETQYF.

This rearrangement joins TRBV12-5 to TRBJ2-7; no definite D call. Deletions cut 3 bases from V and 3 bases from J, with 9 bases between. The CDR3 is 13 amino acids. Germline V gives CDR1 LGHNT, CDR2 FRNRAP. In nucleotides, the CDR3 is TGTGCTAGTGGTTTTAGTAACTTCTACGAGCAGTACTTC. This sequence encodes CASGFSNFYEQYF.

V and J are TRBV9 and TRBJ2-2, with D tentatively TRBD2 (6 bases). The CDR3 extends over 13 amino acids. CDR1 is SGDLS, CDR2 YYNGEE, per germline. V was cut by 2 bases and J by 7 bases, with 9 bases left in between. The CDR3 sequence is CASSVTSFGELFF. In nucleotides, the CDR3 is TGTGCCAGCAGCGTTACTAGCTTCGGGGAGCTGTTTTTT. Together with reference TRBV9 and TRBJ2-2, the CDR3 gives the full variable domain: DSGVTQTPKHLITATGQRVTLRCSPRSGDLSVYWYQQSLDQGLQFLIQYYNGEERAKGNILERFSAQQFPDLHSELNLSSLELGDSALYFCASSVTSFGELFFGEGSRLTVL.

The chain has TRBV30 and TRBJ2-7, with 10 bases identical to TRBD1. V gave up 0 bases and J gave up 6 bases; unmatched junction bases: 2. Germline CDR1 is GTSNPN and CDR2 is SVGIG (reference sequence). CDR3 length equals 13 residues. CDR3 in amino acids: CAWSVDRGREQYF. The CDR3 DNA follows: TGTGCCTGGAGTGTAGACAGGGGGCGCGAGCAGTACTTC.

This clone was seen repeatedly, ten times or more. V gene TRBV29-1 combines with J gene TRBJ1-1, with D unclear. Trimming took 7 bases from V and 1 from J, leaving 10 bases between them. Germline V CDR1 and CDR2: SQVTM, ANQGSEA. This CDR3 has 12 amino acids. The CDR3, as DNA: TGCAGCGCCAGCGAGGCGAACACTGAAGCTTTCTTT. The encoded protein is CSASEANTEAFF.

This clone has only a few counts. V usage is TRBV5-1 and J usage is TRBJ1-2; possibly TRBD1 for D (6 bases). V shed 7 bases and J shed 2 bases, with 18 bases lying between them. Germline CDR1 SGHRS, CDR2 YFSETQ. CDR3 size: 15 residues. CDR3 DNA sequence: TGCGCCAGCCCGACTCGGGACACATTGAACTATGGCTACACCTTC. Protein product: CASPTRDTLNYGYTF.

J is TRBJ2-5 and V is TRBV5-1, with 9 bases identical to TRBD1. This CDR3 is built from 14 residues. Trimming took 0 bases from V and 6 from J; bases not matched to a gene: 3. Germline assignment: CDR1 SGHRS and CDR2 YFSETQ. This CDR3 reads CASSLEGQGQTQYF. The CDR3 DNA is TGCGCCAGCAGCTTGGAGGGACAGGGCCAGACCCAGTACTTC.

V usage is TRBV6-1 and J usage is TRBJ2-1, with D unresolved. The CDR3 runs to 13 residues. V was cut by 3 bases and J by 7 bases, with 10 bases left in between. Germline V gene lookup returns CDR1 MNHNS and CDR2 SASEGT. The CDR3 sequence is CASSDLWRNEQFF. The CDR3 DNA sequence: TGTGCCAGCAGTGATCTATGGAGAAATGAGCAGTTCTTC.

This clone appeared a few times. The chain is built from TRBV4-2 and TRBJ2-7; tentative D call: TRBD1 (6 bases). V gave up 0 bases and J gave up 7 bases, with 16 bases separating them. The CDR3 is made up of 15 amino acids. The germline V gene has CDR1 LGHNA and CDR2 YNFKEQ. The CDR3 region is CASSQDDQGLGEQYF. CDR3 DNA: TGTGCCAGCAGCCAAGATGATCAGGGGCTGGGGGAGCAGTACTTC.

This clone has only a few counts. The chain joins TRBV5-5 to TRBJ2-2; 9 bases agree with TRBD1. CDR1 SGHKS and CDR2 YYEKEE come from the germline V gene (reference sequence). The length of the CDR3 is 16 residues. V shed 3 bases, J shed 4 bases, and the junction held 7 bases outside the gene matches. The chain's CDR3 is CASSWGQGIITGELFF. DNA for the CDR3: TGTGCCAGCAGCTGGGGACAGGGAATCATCACCGGGGAGCTGTTTTTT.

The genes are TRBV15 and TRBJ2-1, with TRBD2 matching over 8 bases. Per the germline V gene, CDR1 is LNHNV and CDR2 is YYDKDF (reference sequence). The CDR3 extends over 17 amino acids. With 0 bases clipped from V and 7 bases from J, the junction kept 11 bases outside the gene matches. The DNA for the CDR3 is TGTGCCACCAGCAGAGATCTTCCCAGCGGGGGAGGTAATGAGCAGTTCTTC. Amino acids: CATSRDLPSGGGNEQFF.

The genes are TRBV9 and TRBJ2-3, with D possibly being TRBD2 (6 bases). Trimming removed 0 bases at V and 5 bases at J, with 10 bases between. CDR1 is SGDLS and CDR2 is YYNGEE in the germline V gene. The CDR3 runs to 14 residues. The DNA of the CDR3 is TGTGCCAGCAGCGTAGGCCCCGGGAGAGATACGCAGTATTTT. Its protein product is CASSVGPGRDTQYF.

This clone came up a few times. The chain has TRBV28 and TRBJ2-7; a possible D gene is TRBD2 (6 bases). Germline-derived CDR1 and CDR2 are MDHEN and SYDVKM. The CDR3 spans 19 residues. Trimming left V 3 bases short and J 2 bases short, with 26 bases between. The CDR3 loop is CASSLPGGLVPSSPYEQYF. The CDR3, as DNA: TGTGCCAGCAGTTTGCCTGGGGGACTGGTCCCCTCCTCCCCCTACGAGCAGTACTTC.